This T cell receptor (beta chain) was identified in a study of shared clonotypes between healthy human individuals. As for the study in general: A couple of women and a few men aged 18 to 49 served as donors.

Study observations and caveats: Exclusively blood specimens were collected; tissue repertoires likely differ.

What was sequenced on ten immunoSEQ deep assay plates was unsorted PBMC DNA. The table came from immunoSEQ multiplex PCR; TCRdb's copy has only in-frame clones and leaves some out. The table shows about 490,000 clones, with 78% occurring only once. As regards this clone: What it recognizes is unknown.

HIV-negative, healthy adults without recent acute infections or vaccinations were the donors. This CDR3 is 14 amino acids long. Germline CDR1 SGHRS, CDR2 YFSETQ. V gave up 0 bases and J gave up 1 base, with 8 bases separating them. V is TRBV5-1 and J is TRBJ2-7, with D perhaps TRBD1 (5 bases). The clonotype originates from a woman aged 40 to 50 in good health. Some clones in this sample may be carry-over from other donors' samples. Input material: PBMCs. CDR3 bases: TGCGCCAGCAGCTTGGAGACAGAATCCTACGAGCAGTACTTC. It codes for CASSLETESYEQYF.